The clone carrying this T cell receptor (beta chain) was seen at least ten times. This entry comes from a study of identical twins. The V gene's germline CDR1 is SEHNR and CDR2 FQNEAQ (reference sequence). V lost 0 bases and J 13 bases, leaving 12 bases between the germline ends. CDR3 length equals 13 residues. The cDNA had a unique molecular identifier and a template-switch universal primer site. TCRdb passed the 5' RACE reads through MiXCR, listing each CDR3 protein once. The sample contains hundreds of thousands of distinct CDR3 sequences, about 9.4% of which appear only once. This same sample was also part of a study on yellow fever vaccine responses in identical twins.

J is TRBJ1-4 and V is TRBV7-9; TRBD1 might be the D (6 bases). The sequenced sample was PBMCs. The receptor's source is a young woman in good health. CDR3 protein: CASSLADSLTLFF. CDR3 nucleotides: TGTGCCAGCAGCTTAGCGGACAGTCTCACACTGTTTTTT.